The TCR beta chain described here comes from a study of shared clonotypes between healthy human individuals. Sorted-subset replicate PCRs used 200 to 250 ng DNA, 30,000 or so T cell genomes. This table comes from immunoSEQ multiplex PCR, and its TCRdb copy is limited to in-frame clones, with some not included. The sample carries millions of clones, roughly 96% recorded once. The V and J ends lost 6 bases and 1 base respectively, with 12 bases between them. Germline V gene data show CDR1 as LNHDA and CDR2 as SQIVND (reference sequence). CDR3 length: 14 amino acids. The sequenced sample was naive CD4+ T cells sorted from blood. Described subset: CD45RA+ positively selected. The chain has TRBV19 and TRBJ1-1; D is uncertain. This receptor was taken from a man younger than 35 in good health. The DNA for the CDR3 is TGTGCCAGTAGGGCACAGTACTCGAACACTGAAGCTTTCTTT. This translates into CASRAQYSNTEAFF.